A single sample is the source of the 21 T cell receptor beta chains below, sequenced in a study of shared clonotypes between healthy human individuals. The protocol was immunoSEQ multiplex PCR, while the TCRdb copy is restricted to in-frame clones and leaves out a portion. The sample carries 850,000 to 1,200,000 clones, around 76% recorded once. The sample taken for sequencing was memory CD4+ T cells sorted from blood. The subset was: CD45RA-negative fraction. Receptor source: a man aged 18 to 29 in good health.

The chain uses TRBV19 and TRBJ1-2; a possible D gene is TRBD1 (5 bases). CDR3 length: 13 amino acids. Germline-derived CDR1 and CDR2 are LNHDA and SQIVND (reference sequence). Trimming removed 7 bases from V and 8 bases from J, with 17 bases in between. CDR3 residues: CASNPRQTLGYTF. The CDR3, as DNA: TGTGCCAGTAACCCGAGACAGACGCTGGGCTACACCTTC.

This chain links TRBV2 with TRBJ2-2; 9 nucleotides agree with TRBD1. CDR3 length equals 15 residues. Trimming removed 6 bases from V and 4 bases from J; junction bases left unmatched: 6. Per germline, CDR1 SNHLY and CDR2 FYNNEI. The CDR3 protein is CASSQDRGTTGELFF. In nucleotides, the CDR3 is TGTGCCAGCAGCCAAGACAGGGGGACCACCGGGGAGCTGTTTTTT.

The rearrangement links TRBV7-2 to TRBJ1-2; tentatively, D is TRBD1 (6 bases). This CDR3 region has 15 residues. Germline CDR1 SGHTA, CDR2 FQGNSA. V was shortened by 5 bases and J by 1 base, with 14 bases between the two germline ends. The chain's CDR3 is CASSPGARDNYGYTF. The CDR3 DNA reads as TGTGCCAGCAGCCCAGGGGCCAGGGATAACTATGGCTACACCTTC.

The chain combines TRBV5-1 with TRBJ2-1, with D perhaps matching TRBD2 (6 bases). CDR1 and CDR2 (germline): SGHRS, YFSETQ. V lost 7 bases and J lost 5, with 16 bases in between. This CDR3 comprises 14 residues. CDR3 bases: TGCGCCAGCTCACGACTTGGGGGGAACAATGAGCAGTTCTTC. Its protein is CASSRLGGNNEQFF.

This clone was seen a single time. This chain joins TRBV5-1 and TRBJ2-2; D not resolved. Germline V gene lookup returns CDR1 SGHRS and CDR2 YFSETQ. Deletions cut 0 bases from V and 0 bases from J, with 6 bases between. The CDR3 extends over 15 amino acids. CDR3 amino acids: CASSLVEANTGELFF. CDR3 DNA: TGCGCCAGCAGCTTGGTTGAGGCGAACACCGGGGAGCTGTTTTTT.

CDR3 in DNA: TGTGCCAGCAGCGTATCGGAGGGGGCGGTAACCGGGGAGCTGTTTTTT. Its protein is CASSVSEGAVTGELFF. The chain links TRBV9 to TRBJ2-2; D perhaps matches TRBD1 (7 bases). V lost 1 base and J 5 bases, leaving 15 bases between the germline ends. CDR1 and CDR2 (germline): SGDLS, YYNGEE. This CDR3 is 16 amino acids long.

The CDR3 bases are TGTGCCAGCAGCCAAGCAGGGCTAGCCAAAAACATTCAGTACTTC. Its protein is CASSQAGLAKNIQYF. The rearrangement uses TRBV28 and TRBJ2-4, with D possibly TRBD1 on 5 matching bases. V dropped 6 bases and J dropped 0 bases, with 12 bases sitting between them. Germline V gene sequence: CDR1 MDHEN, CDR2 SYDVKM. The CDR3 covers 15 residues. Variable domain in full (rest from reference TRBV28 and TRBJ2-4): DVKVTQSSRYLVKRTGEKVFLECVQDMDHENMFWYRQDPGLGLRLIYFSYDVKMKEKGDIPEGYSVSREKKERFSLILESASTNQTSMYLCASSQAGLAKNIQYFGAGTRLSVL.

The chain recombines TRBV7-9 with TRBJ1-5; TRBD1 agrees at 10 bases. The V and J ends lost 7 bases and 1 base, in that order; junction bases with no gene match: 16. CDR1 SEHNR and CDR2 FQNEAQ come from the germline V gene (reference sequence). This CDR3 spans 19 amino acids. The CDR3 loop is CASTRVSGTGVKSNQPQHF. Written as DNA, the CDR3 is TGTGCCAGCACTCGAGTTTCCGGGACAGGGGTTAAAAGCAATCAGCCCCAGCATTTT.

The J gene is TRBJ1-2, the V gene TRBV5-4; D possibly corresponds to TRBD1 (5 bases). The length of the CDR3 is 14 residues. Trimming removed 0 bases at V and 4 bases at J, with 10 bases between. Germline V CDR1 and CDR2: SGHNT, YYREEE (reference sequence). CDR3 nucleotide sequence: TGTGCCAGCAGCTTGGGTCTCCAGGGCTATGGCTACACCTTC. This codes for CASSLGLQGYGYTF.

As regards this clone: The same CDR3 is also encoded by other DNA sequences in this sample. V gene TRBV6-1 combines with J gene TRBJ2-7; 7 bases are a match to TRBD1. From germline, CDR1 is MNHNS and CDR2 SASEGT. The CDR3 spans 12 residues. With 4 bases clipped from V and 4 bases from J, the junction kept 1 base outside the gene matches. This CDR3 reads CASSARGYEQYF. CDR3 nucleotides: TGTGCCAGCAGTGCCAGGGGGTACGAGCAGTACTTC.

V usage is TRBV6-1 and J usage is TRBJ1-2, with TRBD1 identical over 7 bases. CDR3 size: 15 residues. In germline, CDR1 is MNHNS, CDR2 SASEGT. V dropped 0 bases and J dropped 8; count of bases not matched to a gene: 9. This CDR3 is CASSEAQRGLGGYTF. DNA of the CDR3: TGTGCCAGCAGTGAAGCGCAAAGGGGGCTGGGAGGCTACACCTTC.

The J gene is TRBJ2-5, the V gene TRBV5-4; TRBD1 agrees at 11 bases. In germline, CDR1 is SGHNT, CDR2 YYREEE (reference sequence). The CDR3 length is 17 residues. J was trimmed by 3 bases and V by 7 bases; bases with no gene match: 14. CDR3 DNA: TGTGCCAGCCACAATTCGCGTGGGACAGGGGGAAAAGAGACCCAGTACTTC. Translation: CASHNSRGTGGKETQYF. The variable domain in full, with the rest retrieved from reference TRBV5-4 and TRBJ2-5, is ETGVTQSPTHLIKTRGQQVTLRCSSQSGHNTVSWYQQALGQGPQFIFQYYREEENGRGNFPPRFSGLQFPNYSSELNVNALELDDSALYLCASHNSRGTGGKETQYFGPGTRLLVL.

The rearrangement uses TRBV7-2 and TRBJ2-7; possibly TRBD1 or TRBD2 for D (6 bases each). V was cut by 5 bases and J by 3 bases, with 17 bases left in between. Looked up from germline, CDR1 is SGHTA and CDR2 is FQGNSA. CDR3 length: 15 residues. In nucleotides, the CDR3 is TGTGCCAGCAGCCAAACGGGCGGAGGGGGCTACGAGCAGTACTTC. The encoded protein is CASSQTGGGGYEQYF.

The CDR3 bases are TGTGCCAGCAGCGGCGGGGGGCCGGCAGATACGCAGTATTTT. Protein sequence: CASSGGGPADTQYF. V and J are TRBV5-5 and TRBJ2-3; TRBD2 matches at 8 bases. Germline CDR1 SGHKS, CDR2 YYEKEE (reference sequence). The V segment lost 4 bases and the J segment 4 bases; nucleotides outside the gene matches: 5. The CDR3 sequence is 14 residues long.

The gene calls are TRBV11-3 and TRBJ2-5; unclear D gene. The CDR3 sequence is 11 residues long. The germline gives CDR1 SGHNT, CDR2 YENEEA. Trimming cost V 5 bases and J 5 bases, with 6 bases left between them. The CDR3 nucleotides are TGTGCCAGCAGCGACGGGGAGACCCAGTACTTC. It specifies CASSDGETQYF.

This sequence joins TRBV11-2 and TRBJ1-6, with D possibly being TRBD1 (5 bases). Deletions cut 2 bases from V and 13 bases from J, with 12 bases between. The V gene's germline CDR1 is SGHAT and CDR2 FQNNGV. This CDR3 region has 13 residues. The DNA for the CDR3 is TGTGCCAGCAGCTTACAGGGATCGACGCCCCTCCACTTT. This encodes CASSLQGSTPLHF.

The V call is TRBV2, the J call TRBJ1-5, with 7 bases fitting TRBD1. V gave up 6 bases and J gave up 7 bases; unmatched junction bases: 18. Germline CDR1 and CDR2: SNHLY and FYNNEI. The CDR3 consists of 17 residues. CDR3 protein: CASSHPPTGDRTQPQHF. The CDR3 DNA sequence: TGTGCCAGCAGCCATCCACCTACAGGGGATCGTACACAGCCCCAGCATTTT.

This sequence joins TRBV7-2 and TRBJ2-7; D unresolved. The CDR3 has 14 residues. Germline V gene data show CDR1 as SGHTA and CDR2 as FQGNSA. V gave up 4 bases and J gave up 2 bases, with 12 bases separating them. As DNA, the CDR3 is TGTGCCAGCAGCTACGGGTCAGCCCCCTACGAGCAGTACTTC. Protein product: CASSYGSAPYEQYF. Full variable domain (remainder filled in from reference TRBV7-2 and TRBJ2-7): GAGVSQSPSNKVTEKGKDVELRCDPISGHTALYWYRQSLGQGLEFLIYFQGNSAPDKSGLPSDRFSAERTGGSVSTLTIQRTQQEDSAVYLCASSYGSAPYEQYFGPGTRLTVT.

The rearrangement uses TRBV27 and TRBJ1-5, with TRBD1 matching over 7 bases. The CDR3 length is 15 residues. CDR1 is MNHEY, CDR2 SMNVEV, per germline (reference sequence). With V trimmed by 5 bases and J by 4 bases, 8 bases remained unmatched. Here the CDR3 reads CASSTHDRVNQPQHF. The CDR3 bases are TGTGCCAGCAGTACCCACGACAGGGTTAATCAGCCCCAGCATTTT.

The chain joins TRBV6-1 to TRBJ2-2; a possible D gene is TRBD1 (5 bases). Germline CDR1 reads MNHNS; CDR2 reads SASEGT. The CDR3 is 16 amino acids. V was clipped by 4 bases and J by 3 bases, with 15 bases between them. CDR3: CASSARPTAYTGELFF. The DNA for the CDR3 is TGTGCCAGCAGTGCCCGACCGACAGCTTACACCGGGGAGCTGTTTTTT.

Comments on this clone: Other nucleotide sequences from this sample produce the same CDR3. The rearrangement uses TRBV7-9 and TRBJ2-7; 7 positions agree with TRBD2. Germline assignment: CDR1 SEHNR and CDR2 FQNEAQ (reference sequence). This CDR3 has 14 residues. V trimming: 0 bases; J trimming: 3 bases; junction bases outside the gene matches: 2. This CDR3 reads CASSLAGRGYEQYF. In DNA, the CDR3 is TGTGCCAGCAGCTTAGCGGGGAGGGGCTACGAGCAGTACTTC.